This T cell receptor (beta chain) emerged from a study of blood T cell repertoires in COVID-19. TCRdb keeps only in-frame clones here, not all; method: immunoSEQ multiplex PCR. Of under 140,000 clones detected, 76% appear once; the ten largest clones hold more than 3.5%. This clone was observed many times. Trimming took 2 bases from V and 1 from J, leaving 8 bases between them. The CDR3 runs to 14 residues. In germline, CDR1 is LGHDT, CDR2 YNNKEL (reference sequence). This TCR derives from a woman older than 75 with acute or convalescent COVID-19. The specimen was peripheral blood. The V call is TRBV3-1 (or the pseudogene TRBV3-2), the J call TRBJ1-2, with a tentative D call TRBD1 (6 bases). The CDR3 here is CASSQRQDNYGYTF. The CDR3 nucleotides read TGTGCCAGCAGCCAAAGACAGGATAACTATGGCTACACCTTC.